This is a list of T cell receptor beta chains from one sample in a study of T-cell reconstitution after alpha-beta-depleted transplantation in children. Using its own MiXCR run on the PCR reads, TCRdb lists one record per CDR3 protein. Among 490,000 or so distinct CDR3 sequences, around 13% were seen once, and the ten largest hold 5% to 6%. Sequences were derived from PBMCs from the stem cell graft donor, sampled from the stem cell graft. All receptors derive from a human donor who donated a stem cell graft to a child with combined immunodeficiency. CDR3s include the opening cysteine and the closing phenylalanine or tryptophan. A D gene is named only where the DNA matches it firmly. Only part of the rows carry a size: once, few, many, or a class if the clone is expanded.

TRBD1	TRBV6-7	TRBJ1-6	.	CASSYPQGCGSPLHF	TGTGCCAGCAGTTACCCACAGGGGTGTGGTTCACCCCTCCACTTT
TRBD2	TRBV15	TRBJ2-7	.	CATSRGRASGIYEQYF	TGTGCCACCAGCAGAGGAAGGGCTAGCGGGATCTACGAGCAGTACTTC
.	TRBV30	TRBJ1-2	once	CAWSHPDGGYTF	TGTGCCTGGAGCCATCCGGACGGAGGCTACACCTTC
TRBD2	TRBV19	TRBJ2-7	.	CASSMGAGTYYEQYF	TGTGCCAGTAGTATGGGAGCGGGGACCTACTACGAGCAGTACTTC
.	TRBV2	TRBJ2-3	few	CASSEGGLIPDTQYF	TGTGCCAGCAGTGAAGGCGGGCTCATCCCAGATACGCAGTATTTT
TRBD1	TRBV11-2	TRBJ2-5	many	CASSSRTGGETQYF	TGTGCCAGCAGCTCCAGGACAGGGGGGGAGACCCAGTACTTC
TRBD2	TRBV11-2	TRBJ2-5	.	CASSLDPGLAGVETQYF	TGTGCCAGCAGCTTAGATCCGGGACTAGCGGGGGTAGAGACCCAGTACTTC
TRBD1	TRBV6-1	TRBJ1-4	.	CASTGGQGQEKLFF	TGTGCCAGCACCGGGGGACAGGGCCAAGAAAAACTGTTTTTT
TRBD2	TRBV12-3/TRBV12-4	TRBJ2-7	many	CASSLGGGIYEQYF	TGTGCCAGCAGTTTGGGCGGGGGGATCTACGAGCAGTACTTC
.	TRBV12-3/TRBV12-4	TRBJ2-7	.	CASSFNGMSYEQYF	TGTGCCAGCAGTTTCAACGGAATGTCCTACGAGCAGTACTTC
.	TRBV7-8	TRBJ2-5	few	CASSSALGPLYQETQYF	TGTGCCAGCAGCTCAGCACTGGGACCCCTGTACCAAGAGACCCAGTACTTC
.	TRBV5-6	TRBJ1-5	.	CASSSSWGIDSNQPQHF	TGTGCCAGCAGCTCCTCCTGGGGAATTGATAGCAATCAGCCCCAGCATTTT
.	TRBV18	TRBJ1-2	.	CASSPSNGANYGDTF	TGTGCCAGCTCACCAAGTAATGGGGCTAACTATGGCGACACCTTC
TRBD1	TRBV11-3	TRBJ2-7	few	CASRGQGAEQYF	TGTGCCAGCAGGGGACAGGGGGCCGAGCAGTACTTC
.	TRBV6-1	TRBJ2-7	.	CASRPTGSPYYEQYF	TGTGCCAGCAGGCCTACAGGGAGCCCCTACTACGAGCAGTACTTC
.	TRBV27	TRBJ1-4	many	CASSSQTRRGEKLFF	TGTGCCAGCAGTTCCCAGACCCGGAGAGGGGAAAAACTGTTTTTT
.	TRBV6-4	TRBJ2-3	.	CASSASRVDTQYF	TGTGCCAGCAGTGCCTCCCGGGTGGATACGCAGTATTTT
.	TRBV4-3	TRBJ1-1	many	CASSQDWRGSEAFF	TGCGCCAGCAGCCAAGATTGGAGGGGGTCTGAAGCTTTCTTT
.	TRBV7-2	TRBJ2-3	.	CASSLDRATPVNTQYF	TGTGCCAGCAGCTTAGACAGGGCGACCCCAGTAAATACGCAGTATTTT
.	TRBV11-2	TRBJ1-6	.	CASSLALGHSPLHF	TGTGCCAGCAGCTTAGCCCTCGGCCATTCACCCCTCCACTTT
TRBD1	TRBV6-1	TRBJ1-6	.	CASSLAQGGVVYNSPLHF	TGTGCCAGCAGCCTAGCGCAGGGGGGTGTCGTTTATAATTCACCCCTCCACTTT
TRBD2	TRBV7-3	TRBJ2-3	few	CASSVIAGDTDTQYF	TGTGCCAGCAGCGTAATAGCGGGGGATACAGATACGCAGTATTTT
.	TRBV19	TRBJ2-1	.	CASSMFAGGSNEQFF	TGTGCCAGTAGTATGTTTGCAGGGGGGTCAAATGAGCAGTTCTTC
.	TRBV19	TRBJ2-1	.	CASSMDGWQSYNEQFF	TGTGCCAGTAGTATGGATGGGTGGCAAAGCTACAATGAGCAGTTCTTC
TRBD2	TRBV12-3/TRBV12-4	TRBJ2-7	many	CASSLAGGPGEQYF	TGTGCCAGCAGTCTAGCGGGGGGGCCAGGTGAGCAGTACTTC
.	TRBV3-1	TRBJ2-5	many	CASSSTRAGVETQYF	TGTGCCAGCAGCTCCACTAGGGCAGGGGTAGAGACCCAGTACTTC
.	TRBV12-3/TRBV12-4	TRBJ1-6	many	CASSFDRQVSPLHF	TGTGCCAGCAGCTTTGACAGGCAGGTTTCACCCCTCCACTTT
TRBD1	TRBV5-1	TRBJ2-7	few	CASSLDRGNGEQYF	TGCGCCAGCAGCTTGGACAGGGGGAATGGAGAGCAGTACTTC
TRBD2	TRBV29-1	TRBJ2-1	.	CSVEPRLAAGYNEQFF	TGCAGCGTTGAACCCCGACTAGCGGCGGGCTACAATGAGCAGTTCTTC
.	TRBV7-8	TRBJ2-3	many	CASSPRLGSTDTQYF	TGTGCCAGCAGCCCAAGACTGGGAAGCACAGATACGCAGTATTTT
.	TRBV20-1	TRBJ1-4	.	CSACATNEKLFF	TGCAGTGCTTGTGCAACTAATGAAAAACTGTTTTTT
.	TRBV5-6	TRBJ1-1	few	CASSFGSGNTEAFF	TGTGCCAGCAGCTTTGGAAGCGGGAACACTGAAGCTTTCTTT
TRBD1	TRBV9	TRBJ1-2	.	CASSPRQGLGNYGYTF	TGTGCCAGCAGCCCCCGACAGGGTTTGGGTAACTATGGCTACACCTTC
.	TRBV6-2/TRBV6-3	TRBJ2-7	few	CASSYSTEAREQYF	TGTGCCAGCAGTTACTCAACTGAGGCGCGGGAGCAGTACTTC
TRBD1	TRBV19	TRBJ2-1	few	CASSYGDREIDEQFF	TGTGCCAGTAGTTATGGGGACAGGGAAATCGATGAGCAGTTCTTC
TRBD1	TRBV24-1	TRBJ2-7	.	CATSGDRPYEQYF	TGTGCCACCAGTGGGGACAGACCCTACGAGCAGTACTTC
TRBD1	TRBV4-3	TRBJ1-2	many	CASSHGSGGFYGYTF	TGCGCCAGCAGCCACGGCTCAGGGGGCTTCTATGGCTACACCTTC
.	TRBV24-1	TRBJ2-1	many	CATSDRRGRLDEQFF	TGTGCCACCAGTGACCGGCGGGGAAGGTTAGATGAGCAGTTCTTC
.	TRBV15	TRBJ2-1	many	CATSSPGLRRDEQFF	TGTGCCACCAGCTCGCCGGGCTTGAGACGGGATGAGCAGTTCTTC
.	TRBV7-2	TRBJ2-3	.	CASSLGQETDTQYF	TGTGCCAGCAGCTTAGGTCAGGAGACAGATACGCAGTATTTT
.	TRBV7-2	TRBJ1-6	.	CASSSKAWAGYNSPLHF	TGTGCCAGCAGCTCCAAAGCATGGGCGGGGTATAATTCACCCCTCCACTTT
TRBD1	TRBV9	TRBJ2-7	.	CASSTPSGGTGKGLKGEQYF	TGTGCCAGCAGCACACCCTCCGGAGGGACAGGGAAGGGGCTAAAAGGCGAGCAGTACTTC
TRBD2	TRBV4-3	TRBJ2-2	few	CASSPRTSSETGELFF	TGCGCCAGCAGCCCTCGGACTAGCTCGGAGACCGGGGAGCTGTTTTTT
.	TRBV11-1	TRBJ2-3	few	CASRSGRGGRWGTDTQYF	TGTGCCAGCAGGTCCGGACGAGGGGGGCGTTGGGGCACAGATACGCAGTATTTT
TRBD2	TRBV28	TRBJ2-5	.	CASSPSGGDPQETQYF	TGTGCCAGCAGCCCCAGCGGGGGGGACCCCCAAGAGACCCAGTACTTC
.	TRBV28	TRBJ2-7	many	CAIKRGGAYEQYF	TGTGCCATCAAACGAGGGGGGGCCTACGAGCAGTACTTC
.	TRBV24-1	TRBJ2-1	.	CATSDPFGGGNEQFF	TGTGCCACCAGTGACCCCTTTGGGGGAGGTAATGAGCAGTTCTTC
.	TRBV21-1	TRBJ2-5	.	CATGLEETQYF	TGTGCCACGGGACTTGAAGAGACCCAGTACTTC
.	TRBV4-3	TRBJ2-6	many	CASSQMAGGANVLTF	TGCGCCAGCAGCCAAATGGCGGGTGGGGCCAACGTCCTGACTTTC
.	TRBV27	TRBJ2-3	many	CASSLYLTDTQYF	TGTGCCAGCAGTTTATACCTCACAGATACGCAGTATTTT
TRBD2	TRBV7-2	TRBJ2-5	.	CASSPTGTNYQETQYF	TGTGCCAGCAGCCCAACCGGGACTAACTACCAAGAGACCCAGTACTTC
.	TRBV29-1	TRBJ1-2	few	CSVVFSDGYGYTF	TGCAGCGTTGTCTTTTCTGACGGCTATGGCTACACCTTC
TRBD1	TRBV28	TRBJ1-1	.	CASSFWTGSMNTEAFF	TGTGCCAGCAGTTTCTGGACAGGGTCCATGAACACTGAAGCTTTCTTT
.	TRBV12-3/TRBV12-4	TRBJ1-5	.	CATRRGYNQPQHF	TGTGCCACGCGCCGGGGCTACAATCAGCCCCAGCATTTT
TRBD2	TRBV27	TRBJ2-3	.	CASSLPVGLAGGPGDTQYF	TGTGCCAGCAGTTTGCCCGTCGGGCTAGCGGGAGGGCCAGGTGATACGCAGTATTTT